These 15 T cell receptor beta chains came from one sample sequenced in a study of OX40 agonist ivuxolimab in advanced cancers. Using immunoSEQ multiplex PCR, the repertoire was profiled, and TCRdb retains in-frame clones only, with some absent. The table shows tens of thousands of clones, with 93% occurring only once. The starting material was CD4+ or CD8+ T cells sorted from blood, obtained in a trial of the OX40 agonist ivuxolimab. The receptors here all came from an adult with an advanced solid tumor such as melanoma, head and neck, liver or kidney cancer.

This chain joins TRBV7-3 and TRBJ2-1; TRBD2 agrees at 14 bases. V dropped 3 bases and J dropped 2; count of bases not matched to a gene: 6. The germline V gene has CDR1 SGHTA and CDR2 FQGTGA. CDR3 size: 18 residues. The CDR3 sequence is CASSFGTSGRGTYNEQFF. DNA of the CDR3: TGTGCCAGCAGCTTCGGGACTAGCGGGAGAGGAACCTACAATGAGCAGTTCTTC. Based on the CDR3 plus reference TRBV7-3 and TRBJ2-1, the full variable domain is GAGVSQTPSNKVTEKGKYVELRCDPISGHTALYWYRQSLGQGPEFLIYFQGTGAADDSGLPNDRFFAVRPEGSVSTLKIQRTERGDSAVYLCASSFGTSGRGTYNEQFFGPGTRLTVL.

The CDR3 protein is CATSRDSNTGELFF. The CDR3 DNA reads as TGTGCCACCAGCCGGGACTCTAACACCGGGGAGCTGTTTTTT. The chain links TRBV15 to TRBJ2-2, with D possibly matching TRBD2 (6 bases). Germline loops: CDR1 LNHNV, CDR2 YYDKDF (reference sequence). The ends were cut back, 5 bases at V and 2 bases at J, with 9 bases in the middle. The CDR3 is made up of 14 amino acids.

This chain joins TRBV28 and TRBJ2-3, with 11 bases that match TRBD2. The V gene's germline CDR1 is MDHEN and CDR2 SYDVKM. J gave up 6 bases and V 6 bases, and 14 bases lay outside the gene matches. The CDR3 has 17 amino acids. CDR3 coding DNA: TGTGCCAGCAGCTCGTACCAGACTAGCGGGAAGGGGGATACGCAGTATTTT. Protein product: CASSSYQTSGKGDTQYF.

This chain links TRBV7-6 with TRBJ2-7; 8 nucleotides agree with TRBD1. CDR1 is SGHVS and CDR2 is FNYEAQ in the germline V gene. With V trimmed by 1 base and J by 3 bases, 8 bases remained unmatched. The CDR3 runs 16 residues. CDR3 amino acids: CASSLEAGQANYEQYF. DNA of the CDR3: TGTGCCAGCAGCTTAGAGGCGGGACAGGCCAACTACGAGCAGTACTTC.

The rearrangement uses TRBV7-9 and TRBJ2-3; TRBD2 aligns across 15 bases. V lost 2 bases and J lost 7; bases outside the gene matches: 10. The CDR3 is made up of 18 amino acids. Germline-derived CDR1 and CDR2 are SEHNR and FQNEAQ (reference sequence). CDR3 sequence (DNA): TGTGCCAGCAGCTTAACGAGGGGGACTAGCGGGAGGAAGAATACGCAGTATTTT. Translating it yields CASSLTRGTSGRKNTQYF.

This chain connects TRBV19 to TRBJ1-1; a possible D gene is TRBD1 (5 bases). Germline V lookup: CDR1 LNHDA, CDR2 SQIVND (reference sequence). CDR3 length: 15 residues. Trimming cost V 8 bases and J 1 base, with 17 bases left between them. CDR3 bases: TGTGCCAGTTTTCCCTCGCTGGGGCCGAACACTGAAGCTTTCTTT. This sequence encodes CASFPSLGPNTEAFF. The whole variable domain, remainder taken from reference TRBV19 and TRBJ1-1, is DGGITQSPKYLFRKEGQNVTLSCEQNLNHDAMYWYRQDPGQGLRLIYYSQIVNDFQKGDIAEGYSVSREKKESFPLTVTSAQKNPTAFYLCASFPSLGPNTEAFFGQGTRLTVV.

The chain uses TRBV14 and TRBJ2-7; a weak D match, TRBD2 (6 bases). Deletions cut 3 bases from V and 3 bases from J, with 15 bases between. Germline-derived CDR1 and CDR2 are SGHDN and FVKESK. The CDR3 is 15 residues long. The CDR3 bases are TGTGCCAGCAGCCACGAACAGGTGGGGGGCTACGAGCAGTACTTC. This encodes CASSHEQVGGYEQYF.

The V gene is TRBV7-2, the J gene TRBJ2-7, with TRBD1 matching 9 bases. Trimming cost V 5 bases and J 7 bases; bases outside gene matches: 9. The V gene's germline CDR1 is SGHTA and CDR2 FQGNSA. The CDR3 has 14 amino acids. The CDR3 sequence is CASSPRTGEKEQYF. The CDR3 region has the DNA TGTGCCAGCAGCCCGCGGACAGGGGAGAAAGAGCAGTACTTC. Filled out from reference TRBV7-2 and TRBJ2-7, the complete variable domain reads GAGVSQSPSNKVTEKGKDVELRCDPISGHTALYWYRQSLGQGLEFLIYFQGNSAPDKSGLPSDRFSAERTGGSVSTLTIQRTQQEDSAVYLCASSPRTGEKEQYFGPGTRLTVT.

V is TRBV5-6 and J is TRBJ1-5; a weak D match, TRBD1 (6 bases). There are 13 residues in the CDR3. The germline V gene encodes CDR1 SGHDT and CDR2 YYEEEE. Trimming cost V 3 bases and J 7 bases, with 11 bases left between them. This CDR3 is CASSWGAGQPQHF. The CDR3 DNA follows: TGTGCCAGCAGCTGGGGGGCTGGGCAGCCCCAGCATTTT.

The V gene is TRBV6-4, the J gene TRBJ2-1; TRBD2 aligns across 8 bases. The CDR3 is 14 amino acids. V dropped 4 bases and J dropped 6; count of bases not matched to a gene: 5. Germline lookup yields CDR1 MRHNA and CDR2 SNTAGT. CDR3 loop: CASSGSGGGNEQFF. CDR3 DNA sequence: TGTGCCAGCAGTGGCTCCGGGGGGGGCAATGAGCAGTTCTTC.

This sequence joins TRBV7-6 and TRBJ1-5; tentatively, D is TRBD1 (5 bases). V was clipped by 1 base and J by 2 bases, with 6 bases between them. The CDR3 contains 14 residues. Per the germline V gene, CDR1 is SGHVS and CDR2 is FNYEAQ. Here the CDR3 reads CASSLGRGNQPQHF. Written as DNA, the CDR3 is TGTGCCAGCAGCTTAGGCAGGGGCAATCAGCCCCAGCATTTT.

This chain uses TRBV19 with TRBJ2-3; 9 bases align to TRBD2. From germline, CDR1 is LNHDA and CDR2 SQIVND (reference sequence). The CDR3 runs to 15 residues. The trim removed 5 bases at V and 4 bases at J, leaving 7 bases unmatched. CDR3 in DNA: TGTGCCAGTAGTGTTTTAGCGGGGGCATCAGATACGCAGTATTTT. Its translation: CASSVLAGASDTQYF.

The chain carries TRBV19 and TRBJ2-3; 8 positions agree with TRBD1. Germline CDR1 LNHDA, CDR2 SQIVND (reference sequence). CDR3 length: 14 amino acids. Trimming took 6 bases from V and 3 from J; bases not matched to a gene: 5. The CDR3: CASSRTGGTDTQYF. CDR3 DNA: TGTGCCAGTAGCAGAACAGGGGGTACAGATACGCAGTATTTT. The entire variable domain, with the rest obtained from reference TRBV19 and TRBJ2-3, is as follows: DGGITQSPKYLFRKEGQNVTLSCEQNLNHDAMYWYRQDPGQGLRLIYYSQIVNDFQKGDIAEGYSVSREKKESFPLTVTSAQKNPTAFYLCASSRTGGTDTQYFGPGTRLTVL.

The chain uses TRBV4-1 and TRBJ2-1, with TRBD2 as a possible D gene (6 bases). Germline-derived CDR1 and CDR2 are MGHRA and YSYEKL. Trimming removed 6 bases at V and 1 base at J, with 19 bases between. The CDR3 has 17 amino acids. The CDR3 coding sequence is TGCGCCAGCAGACCTGGACTATCCGGGGTTTCCTACAATGAGCAGTTCTTC. This encodes CASRPGLSGVSYNEQFF.

This rearrangement joins TRBV28 to TRBJ1-5; D remains ambiguous. This CDR3 spans 13 amino acids. The germline V gene encodes CDR1 MDHEN and CDR2 SYDVKM. The V and J ends lost 3 bases and 4 bases respectively, with 7 bases between them. CDR3 amino acids: CASSLTPNQPQHF. For the CDR3, the DNA is TGTGCCAGCAGTTTGACCCCGAATCAGCCCCAGCATTTT.